These 16 T cell receptor beta chains were all obtained from the same sample, sequenced in a study of blood T cell repertoires in COVID-19. Clones were read by immunoSEQ multiplex PCR, and TCRdb kept only the in-frame ones, dropping some. Here the sample spans fewer than 600,000 clones, 88% being singletons. Specimen: PBMCs or T cells enriched from blood (not recorded which). The receptors come from a woman aged 40 to 50 who had recovered from COVID-19.

The DNA of the CDR3 is TGTGCCAGCAGCCAAGCAAGATACGGGAGGGCCCGAATTCGCACCGGGGAGCTGTTTTTT. Translating it yields CASSQARYGRARIRTGELFF. The rearrangement joins TRBV3-1 (or the pseudogene TRBV3-2) to TRBJ2-2, with TRBD2 identical over 8 bases. The CDR3 contains 20 residues. V was pared by 1 base and J by 4 bases, with 17 bases of the junction left unmatched. The germline CDR1 and CDR2 sequences are LGHDT and YNNKEL (reference sequence).

The CDR3 sequence is CASSPSGRSGTEAFF. The CDR3 coding sequence is TGTGCCAGCTCACCATCTGGTCGGTCCGGGACTGAAGCTTTCTTT. This sequence joins TRBV18 and TRBJ1-1; no definite D call. Germline values: CDR1 KGHSH, CDR2 LQKENI. V lost 2 bases to trimming and J lost 5 bases, with 15 bases between them. There are 15 residues in the CDR3.

The chain has TRBV24-1 and TRBJ2-5; tentative D call: TRBD1 (6 bases). Germline V gene data show CDR1 as KGHDR and CDR2 as SFDVKD. V was shortened by 4 bases and J by 7 bases, with 27 bases between the two germline ends. The CDR3 length is 18 residues. CDR3 bases: TGTGCCACCAGTGACACCTACAGGGCACCGATGCGCTCAGCGACCCAGTACTTC. It is translated as CATSDTYRAPMRSATQYF.

The rearrangement joins TRBV9 to TRBJ2-5, with 11 bases identical to TRBD2. V trimming: 0 bases; J trimming: 4 bases; junction bases outside the gene matches: 8. CDR1 is SGDLS and CDR2 is YYNGEE in the germline V gene. The CDR3 has 17 residues. CDR3 bases: TGTGCCAGCAGCGTAGCGCCCACTAGCGGGAGCGGAGAGACCCAGTACTTC. The encoded protein is CASSVAPTSGSGETQYF.

The chain has TRBV18 and TRBJ2-1; TRBD2 is a possible D gene (6 bases). Trimming took 3 bases from V and 5 from J, leaving 17 bases between them. CDR3 length: 16 amino acids. Germline V gives CDR1 KGHSH, CDR2 LQKENI. The CDR3 reads CASSPQRRDTNNEQFF. The DNA of the CDR3 is TGTGCCAGCTCACCCCAAAGGCGGGATACAAACAATGAGCAGTTCTTC.

The rearrangement uses TRBV7-2 and TRBJ1-2, with a weak D call TRBD1 (5 bases). Trimming removed 5 bases at V and 5 bases at J, with 15 bases between. CDR3 length: 14 residues. Germline-derived CDR1 and CDR2 are SGHTA and FQGNSA. The CDR3 loop is CASSRTPQGYGYTF. CDR3 sequence (DNA): TGTGCCAGCAGCAGGACGCCCCAGGGATATGGCTACACCTTC.

The V gene is TRBV4-3, the J gene TRBJ2-7; D is unresolved. Germline loops: CDR1 LGHNA, CDR2 YSLEER. The CDR3 loop spans 12 amino acids. Between the trimmed V and J ends, which lost 1 base and 6 bases, there was a span of 7 bases. The CDR3 DNA is TGCGCCAGCAGCCAAGTAGCTGGCGAGCAGTACTTC. Protein: CASSQVAGEQYF.

This clone was seen more than once but under ten times. The chain links TRBV12-3 or TRBV12-4 to TRBJ1-4; a weak D match, TRBD1 (5 bases). The V gene lost 4 bases and the J gene lost 8 bases, with 11 bases spanning the gap. This CDR3 contains 13 residues. The CDR3 DNA is TGTGCCAGCAGTTCCCCAGGGTGGGAAAAACTGTTTTTT. It specifies CASSSPGWEKLFF.

The chain links TRBV19 to TRBJ1-1; 8 nucleotides agree with TRBD1. The V gene's germline CDR1 is LNHDA and CDR2 SQIVND (reference sequence). With 10 bases clipped from V and 3 bases from J, the junction kept 16 bases outside the gene matches. The CDR3 sequence is 16 residues long. CDR3 sequence (DNA): TGTGCCACCGGGACACATCAGGGGGCGAGGGACACTGAAGCTTTCTTT. Its protein is CATGTHQGARDTEAFF.

The chain is built from TRBV5-1 and TRBJ2-7; no reliable D call. The CDR3 spans 15 residues. Germline lookup yields CDR1 SGHRS and CDR2 YFSETQ. Trimming left V 4 bases short and J 0 bases short, with 14 bases between. CDR3 region: CASSPGVLRSYEQYF. The CDR3 DNA follows: TGCGCCAGCAGCCCTGGAGTCCTCCGCTCCTACGAGCAGTACTTC.

The chain joins TRBV7-6 to TRBJ2-4; 8 bases align to TRBD2. Germline V CDR1 and CDR2: SGHVS, FNYEAQ. The CDR3 is made up of 17 amino acids. The trim removed 5 bases at V and 1 base at J, leaving 10 bases unmatched. CDR3 protein: CASSVGRARRAKNIQYF. The CDR3 DNA follows: TGTGCCAGCAGCGTCGGGAGGGCCCGACGGGCCAAAAACATTCAGTACTTC.

The chain couples TRBV7-8 to TRBJ2-7; 7 bases fit TRBD1. Germline CDR1 and CDR2: SGHVS and FQNEAQ. The CDR3 runs to 15 residues. The J segment lost 2 bases and the V segment lost 4 bases, leaving 8 bases of the junction unmatched. The CDR3 sequence: CASSSPGQLTYEQYF. The CDR3 nucleotides read TGTGCCAGCAGCTCGCCGGGACAGTTAACCTACGAGCAGTACTTC.

The V gene is TRBV13, the J gene TRBJ2-2; tentatively, D is TRBD2 (6 bases). CDR3 length: 14 amino acids. From germline, CDR1 is PRHDT and CDR2 FYEKMQ (reference sequence). The germline V and J ends were trimmed by 5 bases and 3 bases, with 10 bases remaining between them. CDR3 in amino acids: CASSRRDYTGELFF. CDR3 in DNA: TGTGCCAGCAGCCGCCGGGACTACACCGGGGAGCTGTTTTTT.

J is TRBJ2-1 and V is TRBV4-3, with 8 bases that match TRBD1. This CDR3 is built from 15 residues. Germline V gene data show CDR1 as LGHNA and CDR2 as YSLEER. Losses at the gene ends were 0 bases for V and 6 bases for J; bases not matched to a gene: 4. The CDR3 here is CASSQDRTGRNEQFF. The DNA for the CDR3 is TGCGCCAGCAGCCAAGATAGGACAGGGCGCAATGAGCAGTTCTTC.

This chain joins TRBV5-1 and TRBJ2-1, with D possibly being TRBD1 (5 bases). Trimming took off 0 bases at V and 2 bases at J, with 9 bases between the two ends. Germline assignment: CDR1 SGHRS and CDR2 YFSETQ. There are 15 residues in the CDR3. This CDR3 is CASSLGQPTYNEQFF. CDR3 coding DNA: TGCGCCAGCAGCTTGGGACAGCCTACCTACAATGAGCAGTTCTTC.

The chain is built from TRBV5-1 and TRBJ2-3; 8 bases match TRBD2. Germline V gives CDR1 SGHRS, CDR2 YFSETQ. This CDR3 is 14 amino acids long. V dropped 6 bases and J dropped 0; count of bases not matched to a gene: 3. The CDR3 protein is CASKIAGSTDTQYF. CDR3 bases: TGCGCCAGCAAAATAGCGGGAAGCACAGATACGCAGTATTTT.